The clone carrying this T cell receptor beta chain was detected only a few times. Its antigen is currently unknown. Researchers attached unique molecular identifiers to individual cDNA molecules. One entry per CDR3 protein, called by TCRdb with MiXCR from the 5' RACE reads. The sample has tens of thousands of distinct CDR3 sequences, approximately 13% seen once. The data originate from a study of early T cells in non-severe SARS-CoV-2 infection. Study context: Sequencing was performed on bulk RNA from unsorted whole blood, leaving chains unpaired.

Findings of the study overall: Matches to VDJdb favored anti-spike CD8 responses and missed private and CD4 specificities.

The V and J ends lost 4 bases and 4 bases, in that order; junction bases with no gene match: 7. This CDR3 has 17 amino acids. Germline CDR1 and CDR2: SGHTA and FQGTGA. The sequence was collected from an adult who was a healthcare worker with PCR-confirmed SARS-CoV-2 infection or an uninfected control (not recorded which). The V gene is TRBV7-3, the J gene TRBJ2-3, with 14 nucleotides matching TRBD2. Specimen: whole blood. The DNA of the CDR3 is TGTGCCAGCAGCTCAGGGACTAGCGGGAGCTCTGCAGATACGCAGTATTTT. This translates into CASSSGTSGSSADTQYF.